Listed below are T cell receptor beta chains from one sample, sequenced in a study of T cells in Graves' hyperthyroidism and ophthalmopathy. MiXCR was run by TCRdb on the multiplex PCR reads, yielding one entry per CDR3 protein. The sample contains around 600,000 distinct CDR3 sequences, 45% of which appear only once. Sequencing was carried out using peripheral blood or thyroid tissue (not recorded which). These receptors all come from an adult man with Graves' disease, either hyperthyroidism or ophthalmopathy (not recorded which). CDR3s include the opening cysteine and the closing phenylalanine or tryptophan. D genes are given only for firm matches. Clone size is not always given. Where it is, it says once, few, many or a class for expanded clones.

j_call: TRBJ2-5
d_call: TRBD1
v_call: TRBV15
clone_size: once
cdr3_aa: CATSRAIKDRGLLQYF
cdr3_nt: TGTGCCACCAGCAGAGCAATAAAGGACAGGGGGCTTTTGCAGTACTTC

j_call: TRBJ2-5
d_call: NA
v_call: TRBV9
clone_size: NA
cdr3_aa: CASSVWYGGNLYQETQYF
cdr3_nt: TGTGCCAGCAGCGTATGGTACGGGGGAAACCTGTACCAAGAGACCCAGTACTTC

j_call: TRBJ2-5
d_call: TRBD2
v_call: TRBV24-1
clone_size: many
cdr3_aa: CATSDGLAGGMETQYF
cdr3_nt: TGTGCCACCAGTGATGGACTAGCGGGGGGAATGGAGACCCAGTACTTC

j_call: TRBJ1-4
d_call: NA
v_call: TRBV7-9
clone_size: NA
cdr3_aa: CASSAGLYAEKLFF
cdr3_nt: TGTGCCAGCAGCGCGGGACTATATGCTGAAAAACTGTTTTTT

j_call: TRBJ2-7
d_call: TRBD1
v_call: TRBV19
clone_size: many
cdr3_aa: CASSAQGSEQYF
cdr3_nt: TGTGCCAGTAGTGCACAGGGGAGCGAGCAGTACTTC

j_call: TRBJ2-5
d_call: TRBD1
v_call: TRBV2
clone_size: few
cdr3_aa: CASSHPEARDRAYQETQYF
cdr3_nt: TGTGCCAGCAGCCACCCGGAAGCCCGGGACAGGGCGTACCAAGAGACCCAGTACTTC

j_call: TRBJ2-5
d_call: TRBD1
v_call: TRBV5-1
clone_size: few
cdr3_aa: CASRNSGTGYQETQYF
cdr3_nt: TGCGCCAGCAGGAATTCCGGGACAGGGTACCAAGAGACCCAGTACTTC

j_call: TRBJ1-4
d_call: NA
v_call: TRBV24-1
clone_size: NA
cdr3_aa: CATSETFF
cdr3_nt: TGTGCCACCAGTGAAACGTTTTTT

j_call: TRBJ2-7
d_call: TRBD2
v_call: TRBV10-1
clone_size: many
cdr3_aa: CASSESTGGYEQYF
cdr3_nt: TGCGCCAGCAGTGAGTCGACGGGGGGCTACGAGCAGTACTTC

j_call: TRBJ1-2
d_call: NA
v_call: TRBV7-9
clone_size: few
cdr3_aa: CASSLYGGDGYTF
cdr3_nt: TGTGCCAGCAGCTTATATGGGGGGGATGGCTACACCTTC

j_call: TRBJ1-4
d_call: TRBD1
v_call: TRBV25-1
clone_size: NA
cdr3_aa: CASSEFGTGNEKLFF
cdr3_nt: TGTGCCAGCAGTGAATTTGGGACAGGGAATGAAAAACTGTTTTTT

j_call: TRBJ1-1
d_call: NA
v_call: TRBV2
clone_size: many
cdr3_aa: CASSYGHLNTEAFF
cdr3_nt: TGTGCCAGCAGTTATGGACACTTGAACACTGAAGCTTTCTTT

j_call: TRBJ2-5
d_call: NA
v_call: TRBV29-1
clone_size: many
cdr3_aa: CSVGSGQETQYF
cdr3_nt: TGCAGCGTTGGTTCAGGGCAAGAGACCCAGTACTTC

j_call: TRBJ1-2
d_call: NA
v_call: TRBV9
clone_size: NA
cdr3_aa: CASSVGAREGGYTF
cdr3_nt: TGTGCCAGCAGCGTTGGGGCCAGAGAAGGTGGCTACACCTTC

j_call: TRBJ2-7
d_call: TRBD2
v_call: TRBV5-6
clone_size: few
cdr3_aa: CASSLAAGAAHEQYF
cdr3_nt: TGTGCCAGCAGCTTGGCAGCGGGAGCAGCCCACGAGCAGTACTTC

j_call: TRBJ1-6
d_call: NA
v_call: TRBV19
clone_size: few
cdr3_aa: CATGHYNSPLHF
cdr3_nt: TGTGCCACCGGACATTATAATTCACCCCTCCACTTT

j_call: TRBJ1-4
d_call: NA
v_call: TRBV29-1
clone_size: NA
cdr3_aa: CSVDQGGDEKLFF
cdr3_nt: TGCAGCGTTGATCAAGGTGGTGATGAAAAACTGTTTTTT

j_call: TRBJ2-5
d_call: NA
v_call: TRBV7-8
clone_size: many
cdr3_aa: CASRDKDWHQETQYF
cdr3_nt: TGTGCCAGCAGGGACAAGGACTGGCACCAAGAGACCCAGTACTTC

j_call: TRBJ1-1
d_call: NA
v_call: TRBV2
clone_size: NA
cdr3_aa: CASSYSTGETEAFF
cdr3_nt: TGTGCCAGCAGTTACTCGACGGGGGAGACTGAAGCTTTCTTT

j_call: TRBJ1-1
d_call: NA
v_call: TRBV10-3
clone_size: many
cdr3_aa: CAISDATGNTEAFF
cdr3_nt: TGTGCCATCAGTGACGCTACAGGCAACACTGAAGCTTTCTTT

j_call: TRBJ2-7
d_call: TRBD1
v_call: TRBV5-6
clone_size: NA
cdr3_aa: CARGAGTAMSSYEQYF
cdr3_nt: TGTGCCAGGGGGGCCGGGACAGCAATGAGCTCCTACGAGCAGTACTTC

j_call: TRBJ1-6
d_call: NA
v_call: TRBV7-2
clone_size: few
cdr3_aa: CASSYRVRGDSPLHF
cdr3_nt: TGTGCCAGCAGCTACCGGGTCCGAGGAGATTCACCCCTCCACTTT

j_call: TRBJ2-7
d_call: NA
v_call: TRBV5-5
clone_size: NA
cdr3_aa: CASSPRGDGGPYEQYF
cdr3_nt: TGTGCCAGCAGCCCACGAGGGGACGGGGGTCCCTACGAGCAGTACTTC

j_call: TRBJ1-5
d_call: TRBD1
v_call: TRBV20-1
clone_size: NA
cdr3_aa: CSARRDRGRFNQPQHF
cdr3_nt: TGCAGTGCTAGGCGGGACAGGGGGAGATTCAATCAGCCCCAGCATTTT

j_call: TRBJ2-7
d_call: NA
v_call: TRBV24-1
clone_size: NA
cdr3_aa: CATSVRTVNSYEQYF
cdr3_nt: TGTGCCACCAGCGTACGAACAGTCAACTCCTACGAGCAGTACTTC

j_call: TRBJ2-5
d_call: TRBD1
v_call: TRBV7-9
clone_size: NA
cdr3_aa: CASSFDGQGVETQYF
cdr3_nt: TGTGCCAGCAGCTTCGATGGACAGGGGGTAGAGACCCAGTACTTC

j_call: TRBJ2-2
d_call: TRBD2
v_call: TRBV6-1
clone_size: NA
cdr3_aa: CASRPGLALDTNTGELFF
cdr3_nt: TGTGCCAGCAGACCGGGACTAGCGCTAGATACGAACACCGGGGAGCTGTTTTTT

j_call: TRBJ1-1
d_call: NA
v_call: TRBV7-8
clone_size: NA
cdr3_aa: CASSLATFGGSSEAFF
cdr3_nt: TGTGCCAGCAGCTTAGCGACGTTTGGTGGGAGTTCTGAAGCTTTCTTT

j_call: TRBJ1-2
d_call: NA
v_call: TRBV19
clone_size: many
cdr3_aa: CASTLGTTNYGYTF
cdr3_nt: TGTGCCAGTACCCTGGGGACAACTAACTATGGCTACACCTTC

j_call: TRBJ2-7
d_call: TRBD2
v_call: TRBV5-1
clone_size: NA
cdr3_aa: CASSFRLASIYEQYF
cdr3_nt: TGCGCCAGCAGCTTCCGACTAGCGTCCATCTACGAGCAGTACTTC

j_call: TRBJ2-7
d_call: TRBD2
v_call: TRBV7-9
clone_size: NA
cdr3_aa: CASSQLAGGLEQYF
cdr3_nt: TGTGCCAGCAGTCAATTAGCGGGAGGGCTCGAGCAGTACTTC

j_call: TRBJ1-2
d_call: NA
v_call: TRBV19
clone_size: NA
cdr3_aa: CASMGTGYYGYTF
cdr3_nt: TGTGCCAGTATGGGTACAGGTTACTATGGCTACACCTTC

j_call: TRBJ1-6
d_call: NA
v_call: TRBV19
clone_size: many
cdr3_aa: CATAGQANSPLHF
cdr3_nt: TGTGCCACCGCCGGGCAAGCAAATTCACCCCTCCACTTT

j_call: TRBJ1-6
d_call: NA
v_call: TRBV20-1
clone_size: NA
cdr3_aa: CSATDSQSSYNSPLHF
cdr3_nt: TGCAGTGCTACGGACAGTCAAAGCTCCTATAATTCACCCCTCCACTTT

j_call: TRBJ1-2
d_call: NA
v_call: TRBV2
clone_size: many
cdr3_aa: CAGSRSQGGFVSAGYTF
cdr3_nt: TGTGCCGGATCGCGGTCCCAGGGAGGGTTTGTGTCCGCTGGCTACACCTTC

j_call: TRBJ1-6
d_call: TRBD1
v_call: TRBV15
clone_size: many
cdr3_aa: CATGTVTSPLHF
cdr3_nt: TGTGCCACCGGGACAGTCACCTCACCCCTCCACTTT

j_call: TRBJ1-1
d_call: NA
v_call: TRBV2
clone_size: NA
cdr3_aa: CASSLDRDSGNTEAFF
cdr3_nt: TGTGCCAGCAGTCTAGACCGGGACTCAGGGAACACTGAAGCTTTCTTT

j_call: TRBJ1-1
d_call: NA
v_call: TRBV15
clone_size: many
cdr3_aa: CATSRDRGAHTEAFF
cdr3_nt: TGTGCCACCAGCAGAGATAGGGGAGCCCACACTGAAGCTTTCTTT

j_call: TRBJ1-5
d_call: NA
v_call: TRBV19
clone_size: NA
cdr3_aa: CASIGIQGTGGNQPQHF
cdr3_nt: TGTGCCAGTATCGGAATACAGGGAACAGGTGGCAATCAGCCCCAGCATTTT

j_call: TRBJ1-1
d_call: NA
v_call: TRBV19
clone_size: many
cdr3_aa: CASSITGTEAFF
cdr3_nt: TGTGCCAGTAGTATTACGGGGACTGAAGCTTTCTTT

j_call: TRBJ1-2
d_call: NA
v_call: TRBV20-1
clone_size: few
cdr3_aa: CSADSGQPYGYTF
cdr3_nt: TGCAGTGCTGACTCCGGACAGCCCTATGGCTACACCTTC

j_call: TRBJ1-1
d_call: NA
v_call: TRBV19
clone_size: NA
cdr3_aa: CASSPSEVMTEAFF
cdr3_nt: TGTGCCAGTAGCCCAAGTGAGGTGATGACTGAAGCTTTCTTT

j_call: TRBJ2-7
d_call: NA
v_call: TRBV25-1
clone_size: NA
cdr3_aa: CASSFYICSARDPVGRGEQYF
cdr3_nt: NA

j_call: TRBJ1-6
d_call: TRBD1
v_call: TRBV24-1
clone_size: NA
cdr3_aa: CATSASGQGAF
cdr3_nt: TGTGCCACCAGTGCCTCGGGACAGGGGGCCTTT

j_call: TRBJ1-1
d_call: TRBD1
v_call: TRBV7-9
clone_size: few
cdr3_aa: CASSLARTGETEAFF
cdr3_nt: TGTGCCAGCAGCTTAGCCCGGACAGGGGAGACTGAAGCTTTCTTT

j_call: TRBJ1-6
d_call: NA
v_call: TRBV7-2
clone_size: many
cdr3_aa: CASSLITSGSPLHF
cdr3_nt: TGTGCCAGCAGCTTAATTACTAGCGGTTCACCCCTCCACTTT

j_call: TRBJ2-2
d_call: NA
v_call: TRBV20-1
clone_size: few
cdr3_aa: CSARDSGTGELFF
cdr3_nt: TGCAGTGCTAGAGATTCCGGCACCGGGGAGCTGTTTTTT

j_call: TRBJ2-7
d_call: TRBD1
v_call: TRBV6-5
clone_size: NA
cdr3_aa: CASRTGQGEQYF
cdr3_nt: TGTGCCAGCAGGACCGGACAGGGCGAGCAGTACTTC

j_call: TRBJ2-7
d_call: TRBD2
v_call: TRBV7-9
clone_size: NA
cdr3_aa: CASSPRSGSYEQYF
cdr3_nt: TGTGCCAGCAGCCCCAGGAGCGGGAGTTACGAGCAGTACTTC

j_call: TRBJ1-6
d_call: NA
v_call: TRBV6-5
clone_size: NA
cdr3_aa: CAISYSGDGSPLHF
cdr3_nt: TGTGCCATCAGTTACTCGGGCGACGGATCACCCCTCCACTTT

j_call: TRBJ1-4
d_call: NA
v_call: TRBV5-1
clone_size: NA
cdr3_aa: CASSAGLVLDEKLFF
cdr3_nt: TGCGCCAGCAGCGCGGGTTTAGTGTTGGATGAAAAACTGTTTTTT

j_call: TRBJ2-2
d_call: TRBD1
v_call: TRBV7-8
clone_size: NA
cdr3_aa: CASSSTGGAGELFF
cdr3_nt: TGTGCCAGCAGCTCGACAGGGGGCGCAGGGGAGCTGTTTTTT

j_call: TRBJ1-3
d_call: TRBD1
v_call: TRBV9
clone_size: many
cdr3_aa: CASSPEGQPGNTIYF
cdr3_nt: TGTGCCAGCAGCCCCGAGGGACAGCCTGGAAACACCATATATTTT

j_call: TRBJ2-7
d_call: TRBD2
v_call: TRBV20-1
clone_size: few
cdr3_aa: CSARLAVSYEQYF
cdr3_nt: TGCAGTGCTAGACTAGCGGTCTCCTACGAGCAGTACTTC

j_call: TRBJ1-2
d_call: TRBD1
v_call: TRBV7-2
clone_size: few
cdr3_aa: CASSPGGQVSPWGGYTF
cdr3_nt: TGTGCCAGCAGCCCAGGGGGCCAGGTGTCCCCGTGGGGGGGCTACACCTTC